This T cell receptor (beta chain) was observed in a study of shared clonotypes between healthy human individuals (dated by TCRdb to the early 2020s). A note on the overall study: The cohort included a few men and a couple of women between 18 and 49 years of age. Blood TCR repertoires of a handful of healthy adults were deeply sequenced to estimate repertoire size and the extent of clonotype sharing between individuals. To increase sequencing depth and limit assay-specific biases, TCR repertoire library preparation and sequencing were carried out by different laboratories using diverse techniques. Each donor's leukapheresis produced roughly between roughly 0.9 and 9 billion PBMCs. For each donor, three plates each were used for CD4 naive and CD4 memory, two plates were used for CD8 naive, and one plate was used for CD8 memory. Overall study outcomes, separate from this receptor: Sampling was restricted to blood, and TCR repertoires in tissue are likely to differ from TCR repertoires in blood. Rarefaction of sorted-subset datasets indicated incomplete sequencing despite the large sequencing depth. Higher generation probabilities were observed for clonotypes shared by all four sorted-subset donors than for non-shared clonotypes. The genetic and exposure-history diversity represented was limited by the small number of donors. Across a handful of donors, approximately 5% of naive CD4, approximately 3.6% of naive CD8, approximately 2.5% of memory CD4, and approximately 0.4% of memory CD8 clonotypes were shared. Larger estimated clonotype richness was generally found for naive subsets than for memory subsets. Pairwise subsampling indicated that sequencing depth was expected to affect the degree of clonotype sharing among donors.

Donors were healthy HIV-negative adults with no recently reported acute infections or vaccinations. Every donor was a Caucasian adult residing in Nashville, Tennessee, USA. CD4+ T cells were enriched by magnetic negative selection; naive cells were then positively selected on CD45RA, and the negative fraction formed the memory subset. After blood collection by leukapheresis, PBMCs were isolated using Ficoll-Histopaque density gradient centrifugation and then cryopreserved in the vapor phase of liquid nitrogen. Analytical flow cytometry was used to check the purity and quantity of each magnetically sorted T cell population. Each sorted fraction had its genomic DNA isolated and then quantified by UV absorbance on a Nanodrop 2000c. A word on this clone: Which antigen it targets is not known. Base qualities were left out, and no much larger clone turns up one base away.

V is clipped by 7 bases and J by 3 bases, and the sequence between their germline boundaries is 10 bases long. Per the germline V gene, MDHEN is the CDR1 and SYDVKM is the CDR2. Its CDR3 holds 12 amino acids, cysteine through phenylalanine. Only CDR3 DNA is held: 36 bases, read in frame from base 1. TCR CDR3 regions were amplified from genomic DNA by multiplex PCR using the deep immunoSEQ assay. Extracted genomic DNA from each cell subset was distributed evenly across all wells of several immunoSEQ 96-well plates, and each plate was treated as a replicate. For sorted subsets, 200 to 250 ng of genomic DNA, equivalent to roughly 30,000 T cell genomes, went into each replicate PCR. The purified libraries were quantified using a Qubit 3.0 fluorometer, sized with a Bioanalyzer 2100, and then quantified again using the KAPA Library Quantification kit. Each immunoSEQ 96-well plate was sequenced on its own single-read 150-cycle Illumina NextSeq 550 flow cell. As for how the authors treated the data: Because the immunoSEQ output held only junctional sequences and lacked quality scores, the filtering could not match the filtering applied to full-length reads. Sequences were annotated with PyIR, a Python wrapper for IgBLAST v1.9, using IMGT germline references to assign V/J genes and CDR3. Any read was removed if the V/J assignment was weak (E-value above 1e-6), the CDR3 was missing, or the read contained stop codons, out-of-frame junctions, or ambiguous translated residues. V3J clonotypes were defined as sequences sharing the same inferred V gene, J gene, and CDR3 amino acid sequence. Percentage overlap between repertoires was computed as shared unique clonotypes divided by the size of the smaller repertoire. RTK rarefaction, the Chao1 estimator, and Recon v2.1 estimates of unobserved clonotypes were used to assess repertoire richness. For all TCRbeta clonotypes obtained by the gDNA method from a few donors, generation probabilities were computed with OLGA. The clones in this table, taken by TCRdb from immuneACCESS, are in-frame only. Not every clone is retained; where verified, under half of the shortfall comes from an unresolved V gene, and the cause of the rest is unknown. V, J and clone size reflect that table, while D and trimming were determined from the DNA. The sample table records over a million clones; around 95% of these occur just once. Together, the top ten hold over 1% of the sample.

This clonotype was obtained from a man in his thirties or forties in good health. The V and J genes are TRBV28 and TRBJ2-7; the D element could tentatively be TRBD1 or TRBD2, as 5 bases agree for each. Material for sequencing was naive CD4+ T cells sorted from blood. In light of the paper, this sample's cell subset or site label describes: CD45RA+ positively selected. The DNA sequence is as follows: TGTGCCAGCAAGGGACCCCTCTACGAGCAGTACTTC. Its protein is CASKGPLYEQYF.